Included here is one T cell receptor (beta chain) sequence, with context. What it binds is unknown. This record comes from a study of healthy donors' naive CD4 and CD8 T cells. Study-wide points: Bulk sequencing left alpha and beta chains unpaired. The study did not address homeostatic proliferation effects in naive T cells. Positive CDR3 charge linked to CD4+ cells, negative to CD8+ cells.

Germline values: CDR1 SQVTM, CDR2 ANQGSEA. This CDR3 has 14 residues. Naive CD4+ cells were sorted as CD4+CD8-CD45RO-CD45RA+; naive CD8+ as CD8+CD4-CD45RA+CD27bright. TCR libraries were built from about 0.55 ug of total RNA by linear amplification. TCRdb called the reads again in MiXCR, with one record for every CDR3 protein. The sample includes roughly 200,000 distinct CDR3 sequences, about 70% seen only once; the top ten take roughly 2.4%. The receptor's source is a pool of human donors in good health; the sample pools cells from several healthy donors. Sequenced material: naive CD4+ and CD8+ T cells sorted from blood, pooled from several donors. This sequence joins TRBV29-1 and TRBJ2-3, with TRBD1 identical over 7 bases. The CDR3 reads CGYSGTDYTDTQYF. Here the CDR3 DNA reads TGCGGCTACTCCGGGACAGACTACACAGATACGCAGTATTTT.